The T cell receptor beta chain under discussion was sequenced for a study of blood T cell repertoires in COVID-19. Study information: COVID-19 samples, acute and convalescent, were from the United States, Italy and Spain.

Method: immunoSEQ multiplex PCR; TCRdb's copy keeps in-frame clones and lacks some. The sample holds 130,000 to 150,000 clones, roughly 87% seen once. CDR3 length: 14 amino acids. Between the trimmed V and J ends, which lost 0 bases and 5 bases, there was a span of 8 bases. Germline V gene data show CDR1 as SGHTA and CDR2 as FQGNSA. The sequence was collected from a woman aged 45-59 years with acute or convalescent COVID-19. V and J are TRBV7-2 and TRBJ2-4; possibly TRBD1 for D (6 bases). The sample comprised peripheral blood. CDR3 in DNA: TGTGCCAGCAGCTTAGCCAGGGGTGAAAACATTCAGTACTTC. Its protein product is CASSLARGENIQYF.